Presented here are 10 T cell receptor beta chains from one specimen sequenced in a study of cytomegalovirus exposure and HLA in healthy donors. PCR amplification relied on 60 Vbeta primers (plus 13 Jbeta primers). The data were produced by immunoSEQ multiplex PCR, yet TCRdb's version contains in-frame clones alone and is incomplete. The sample holds some 150,000 clones, roughly 80% seen once. Sample: PBMCs. Source of these receptors: a woman aged 25 to 39 in good health and CMV-seropositive.

This clone turned up a few times. V is TRBV7-2 and J is TRBJ2-3; 8 positions agree with TRBD2. The V and J ends lost 1 base and 1 base, in that order; junction bases with no gene match: 4. In germline, CDR1 is SGHTA, CDR2 FQGNSA. The CDR3 totals 16 residues. CDR3 sequence: CASSLGGAGGTDTQYF. The CDR3 DNA reads as TGTGCCAGCAGCTTAGGGGGAGCGGGGGGCACAGATACGCAGTATTTT.

The sample holds one count of this clone. The rearrangement joins TRBV20-1 to TRBJ1-1, with D unclear. The CDR3 loop spans 11 amino acids. In germline, CDR1 is DFQATT, CDR2 SNEGSKA (reference sequence). Trimming took off 4 bases at V and 5 bases at J, with 8 bases between the two ends. The CDR3: CSAISRTEAFF. CDR3 nucleotide sequence: TGCAGTGCTATCTCACGGACTGAAGCTTTCTTT.

The gene calls are TRBV6-1 and TRBJ2-7, with 8 nucleotides matching TRBD1. After removal of 2 bases from V and 6 bases from J, the junction contained 6 bases not matched to a gene. CDR1 is MNHNS and CDR2 is SASEGT in the germline V gene. This CDR3 contains 14 residues. This CDR3 is CASSEWTGLAEQYF. The CDR3 nucleotides read TGTGCCAGCAGTGAATGGACAGGGCTCGCCGAGCAGTACTTC.

The chain has TRBV19 and TRBJ1-5; tentatively, D is TRBD1 (6 bases). The CDR3 has 16 residues. Germline CDR1 and CDR2: LNHDA and SQIVND (reference sequence). V dropped 4 bases and J dropped 5 bases, with 18 bases sitting between them. CDR3 sequence (DNA): TGTGCCAGTAGTACCCTGACAGGCGACCACGATCAGCCCCAGCATTTT. Amino acids: CASSTLTGDHDQPQHF.

The chain employs TRBV7-2 and TRBJ2-1, with 7 nucleotides matching TRBD1. V lost 5 bases, J lost 8 bases, and 9 bases stayed unmatched. From germline, CDR1 is SGHTA and CDR2 FQGNSA. The CDR3 has 14 amino acids. The CDR3 nucleotides read TGTGCCAGCAGCCCCCAGACAGGGTCCCATGAGCAGTTCTTC. It specifies CASSPQTGSHEQFF.

The rearrangement uses TRBV7-6 and TRBJ1-6; D may be TRBD1 (6 bases). Germline V gives CDR1 SGHVS, CDR2 FNYEAQ. CDR3 length: 14 residues. Trimming shortened V by 2 bases and J by 6 bases, and 8 bases separated the two germline ends. The CDR3 DNA reads TGTGCCAGCAGCTTAACAGGGATTAATTCACCCCTCCACTTT. It codes for CASSLTGINSPLHF.

The chain combines TRBV2 with TRBJ2-2, with D tentatively TRBD2 (6 bases). From germline, CDR1 is SNHLY and CDR2 FYNNEI. Between the trimmed V and J ends, which lost 8 bases and 4 bases, there was a span of 17 bases. This CDR3 contains 15 residues. The CDR3 is CASSVAGGATGELFF. The CDR3 DNA sequence: TGTGCCAGCTCAGTGGCTGGCGGGGCCACCGGGGAGCTGTTTTTT.

The chain is built from TRBV7-9 and TRBJ2-2; TRBD1 agrees at 7 bases. Germline V gene data show CDR1 as SEHNR and CDR2 as FQNEAQ (reference sequence). The CDR3 totals 17 residues. Germline trimming cut 0 bases from V and 2 bases from J; bases unmatched to any gene: 6. The chain's CDR3 is CASSLAIQGPNTGELFF. CDR3 sequence (DNA): TGTGCCAGCAGCTTAGCGATACAGGGGCCCAACACCGGGGAGCTGTTTTTT.

The chain couples TRBV2 to TRBJ2-3; possible D gene TRBD1, 5 bases. CDR1 is SNHLY, CDR2 FYNNEI, per germline. V was shortened by 7 bases and J by 0 bases, with 11 bases between the two germline ends. The length of the CDR3 is 14 residues. The CDR3 is CASTEQGSTDTQYF. The CDR3 DNA reads TGTGCCAGCACGGAGCAGGGTAGCACAGATACGCAGTATTTT.

This rearrangement joins TRBV29-1 to TRBJ1-2; TRBD1 matches at 8 bases. The junction had 10 bases not matched to a gene; V was cut back by 4 bases and J by 0 bases. This CDR3 region has 16 residues. Germline CDR1 reads SQVTM; CDR2 reads ANQGSEA. CDR3 bases: TGCAGCGTTGCCGGACAGGGTGGGCCCCCTAACTATGGCTACACCTTC. Translated: CSVAGQGGPPNYGYTF.